The 20 T cell receptor beta chains below were found in one sample sequenced in a study of cytomegalovirus exposure and HLA in healthy donors. PCR employed 60 Vbeta and 13 Jbeta primers. Generated by immunoSEQ multiplex PCR, the TCRdb table keeps only in-frame clones and is missing some. This sample yields about 130,000 clones, of which around four fifths are seen a single time; 20% belongs to the top ten. The material sequenced was PBMCs. These receptors were taken from a man aged 18 to 29 in good health and CMV-seropositive.

The chain employs TRBV5-1 and TRBJ2-2; 10 bases are a match to TRBD2. Germline V CDR1 and CDR2: SGHRS, YFSETQ. The CDR3 has 16 residues. Losses at the gene ends were 2 bases for V and 2 bases for J; bases not matched to a gene: 3. CDR3 nucleotide sequence: TGCGCCAGCAGCTTAAGGACTAGCGGAAACACCGGGGAGCTGTTTTTT. This translates into CASSLRTSGNTGELFF. Full variable domain (rest looked up from reference TRBV5-1 and TRBJ2-2): KAGVTQTPRYLIKTRGQQVTLSCSPISGHRSVSWYQQTPGQGLQFLFEYFSETQRNKGNFPGRFSGRQFSNSRSEMNVSTLELGDSALYLCASSLRTSGNTGELFFGEGSRLTVL.

This chain links TRBV5-4 with TRBJ2-5; 10 positions agree with TRBD2. TRBJ2-7 matches the DNA end more closely, so the J call is doubtful. The CDR3 consists of 16 residues. CDR1 and CDR2 (germline): SGHNT, YYREEE (reference sequence). Here the CDR3 reads CASRAWGSGGVHEQYF. As DNA, the CDR3 is TGTGCCAGCAGAGCTTGGGGGAGCGGGGGGGTTCACGAGCAGTACTTC.

The chain combines TRBV4-1 with TRBJ1-4; 9 bases are a match to TRBD1. V shed 4 bases and J 6 bases; nucleotides not matched to a gene: 9. The germline V gene has CDR1 MGHRA and CDR2 YSYEKL. The CDR3 extends over 16 amino acids. This CDR3 is CASSLIQGARDEKLFF. The CDR3, as DNA: TGCGCCAGCAGCCTAATACAGGGGGCGCGTGATGAAAAACTGTTTTTT.

This sequence joins TRBV4-1 and TRBJ2-2, with TRBD2 identical over 14 bases. The CDR3 consists of 18 residues. Germline V lookup: CDR1 MGHRA, CDR2 YSYEKL. The J segment lost 3 bases and the V segment lost 0 bases, leaving 3 bases of the junction unmatched. CDR3 protein: CASSQDWGLAGDTGELFF. CDR3 DNA: TGCGCCAGCAGCCAAGATTGGGGACTAGCGGGGGACACCGGGGAGCTGTTTTTT.

The V and J genes are TRBV11-3 and TRBJ2-7; TRBD1 aligns across 8 bases. Germline V gene sequence: CDR1 SGHNT, CDR2 YENEEA. Losses at the gene ends were 1 base for V and 5 bases for J; bases not matched to a gene: 10. CDR3 length: 16 amino acids. The DNA of the CDR3 is TGTGCCAGCAGCTTAGCTGCCGGACAGGGCGCCCACGAGCAGTACTTC. This gives the protein CASSLAAGQGAHEQYF.

The rearrangement uses TRBV28 and TRBJ2-2; D is unresolved. Looked up from germline, CDR1 is MDHEN and CDR2 is SYDVKM. The V and J ends lost 1 base and 0 bases respectively, with 6 bases between them. The CDR3 contains 15 residues. As DNA, the CDR3 is TGTGCCAGCAGTTTATTTGGCTCGAACACCGGGGAGCTGTTTTTT. Translated: CASSLFGSNTGELFF. Using reference TRBV28 and TRBJ2-2 for the parts outside the CDR3, the full variable domain is DVKVTQSSRYLVKRTGEKVFLECVQDMDHENMFWYRQDPGLGLRLIYFSYDVKMKEKGDIPEGYSVSREKKERFSLILESASTNQTSMYLCASSLFGSNTGELFFGEGSRLTVL.

This chain connects TRBV13 to TRBJ2-7; D might be TRBD2 (5 bases). CDR1 is PRHDT and CDR2 is FYEKMQ in the germline V gene (reference sequence). V lost 0 bases and J 4 bases, leaving 16 bases between the germline ends. This CDR3 comprises 16 residues. For the CDR3, the DNA is TGTGCCAGCAGCTTAGGGGGCGAGGGAATGAGTTACGAGCAGTACTTC. This gives the protein CASSLGGEGMSYEQYF.

This chain uses TRBV27 with TRBJ1-1, with D hard to call. The ends were cut back, 3 bases at V and 0 bases at J, with 11 bases in the middle. CDR1 and CDR2 (germline): MNHEY, SMNVEV (reference sequence). This CDR3 is built from 15 residues. Here the CDR3 reads CASSFLRNLNTEAFF. The CDR3 nucleotides read TGTGCCAGCAGTTTTTTGAGAAACTTGAACACTGAAGCTTTCTTT.

The chain couples TRBV7-9 to TRBJ1-3; D ambiguous. Germline CDR1 and CDR2: SEHNR and FQNEAQ (reference sequence). This CDR3 comprises 12 residues. V dropped 6 bases and J dropped 4 bases, with 7 bases sitting between them. The CDR3 DNA follows: TGTGCCAGCAGTCACGGGGGAAACACCATATATTTT. This sequence encodes CASSHGGNTIYF.

The chain carries TRBV7-3 and TRBJ2-4, with D possibly TRBD2 on 5 matching bases. CDR1 is SGHTA and CDR2 is FQGTGA in the germline V gene. The CDR3 covers 13 residues. V shed 6 bases and J shed 0 bases, with 6 bases lying between them. The CDR3 region is CASRGGAKNIQYF. CDR3 bases: TGTGCCAGCAGAGGAGGAGCCAAAAACATTCAGTACTTC.

CDR3 sequence: CASSYYPGGTYEQYF. CDR3 DNA sequence: TGTGCCAGCAGTTATTATCCGGGGGGGACCTACGAGCAGTACTTC. The chain combines TRBV6-5 with TRBJ2-7; 8 bases map to TRBD2. The CDR3 is 15 residues long. Trimming took 3 bases from V and 2 from J; bases not matched to a gene: 6. Germline V gene sequence: CDR1 MNHEY, CDR2 SVGAGI.

The chain joins TRBV30 to TRBJ2-3; 7 bases align to TRBD2. Germline assignment: CDR1 GTSNPN and CDR2 SVGIG (reference sequence). After removal of 0 bases from V and 1 base from J, the junction contained 4 bases not matched to a gene. This CDR3 spans 15 amino acids. The CDR3 coding sequence is TGTGCCTGGAGTGTTCGGCTAGCGGGCACAGATACGCAGTATTTT. Amino acid sequence: CAWSVRLAGTDTQYF. Based on the CDR3 plus reference TRBV30 and TRBJ2-3, the full variable domain is SQTIHQWPATLVQPVGSPLSLECTVEGTSNPNLYWYRQAAGRGLQLLFYSVGIGQISSEVPQNLSASRPQDRQFILSSKKLLLSDSGFYLCAWSVRLAGTDTQYFGPGTRLTVL.

The chain employs TRBV5-8 and TRBJ2-5; D unresolved. Trimming took 0 bases from V and 3 from J, leaving 9 bases between them. This CDR3 region has 14 residues. Looked up from germline, CDR1 is SGHTS and CDR2 is YDEGEE. CDR3 in amino acids: CASSLVTIEETQYF. The CDR3 nucleotides are TGTGCCAGCAGCTTGGTTACGATAGAAGAGACCCAGTACTTC.

CDR3 loop: CASSRPTGEETEAFF. In DNA, the CDR3 is TGTGCCAGCAGCCGACCGACAGGGGAGGAAACTGAAGCTTTCTTT. The rearrangement joins TRBV6-6 to TRBJ1-1, with 8 positions matching TRBD1. Germline V gene lookup returns CDR1 MNHNY and CDR2 SVGAGI (reference sequence). The CDR3 is 15 amino acids. Trimming at V came to 6 bases and at J to 5 bases, leaving 11 bases not matched to a gene.

This clone was seen a handful of times. CDR3 sequence (DNA): TGTGCCAGCAGACGGGGGAATGAGCAGTTCTTC. It yields the protein CASRRGNEQFF. This chain joins TRBV6-5 and TRBJ2-1, with a possible D match to TRBD2 (6 bases). V lost 6 bases to trimming and J lost 7 bases, with 7 bases between them. Germline CDR1 and CDR2: MNHEY and SVGAGI. The CDR3 consists of 11 residues.

This sequence joins TRBV19 and TRBJ1-5; 9 bases fit TRBD1. This CDR3 spans 18 amino acids. V lost 3 bases and J lost 2; bases outside the gene matches: 11. Per germline, CDR1 LNHDA and CDR2 SQIVND (reference sequence). CDR3 region: CASSMGDRAGLGNQPQHF. The CDR3 bases are TGTGCCAGTAGTATGGGGGACAGGGCGGGTTTGGGCAATCAGCCCCAGCATTTT.

V gene TRBV19 combines with J gene TRBJ1-6, with a possible D match to TRBD1 (6 bases). Trimming removed 4 bases at V and 14 bases at J, with 21 bases between. Germline CDR1 LNHDA, CDR2 SQIVND (reference sequence). The CDR3 has 15 residues. The CDR3 bases are TGTGCCAGTAGTACCACGGGATGGGGGCCGTCGACCCTCCACTTT. Translation gives CASSTTGWGPSTLHF.

V and J are TRBV28 and TRBJ2-3; 7 nucleotides line up with TRBD1. Trimming at V came to 8 bases and at J to 2 bases, leaving 10 bases not matched to a gene. Germline V gene data show CDR1 as MDHEN and CDR2 as SYDVKM. CDR3 length: 15 amino acids. This chain's CDR3 is CASASGTATTDTQYF. The CDR3 DNA sequence: TGTGCCAGCGCCTCCGGGACAGCGACCACAGATACGCAGTATTTT.

The chain couples TRBV19 to TRBJ1-5; 7 bases match TRBD1. Germline CDR1 and CDR2: LNHDA and SQIVND (reference sequence). This CDR3 contains 15 residues. V lost 6 bases and J lost 3; bases outside the gene matches: 8. CDR3 sequence (DNA): TGTGCCAGTAGCAACCGGGACAGCCTCAATCAGCCCCAGCATTTT. It encodes CASSNRDSLNQPQHF.

This clone turned up a few times. V is TRBV18 and J is TRBJ2-1; TRBD1 might be the D (6 bases). V was trimmed by 3 bases and J by 8 bases, leaving 14 bases between them. This CDR3 comprises 14 residues. CDR1 and CDR2 (germline): KGHSH, LQKENI. CDR3 sequence: CASSPRTGTDEQFF. The DNA of the CDR3 is TGTGCCAGCTCACCGAGAACAGGGACCGATGAGCAGTTCTTC.